Below, 25 T cell receptor beta chains from the same sample are listed, as sequenced in a study of blood T cell repertoires in COVID-19. Method: immunoSEQ multiplex PCR; TCRdb's copy keeps in-frame clones and lacks some. The repertoire includes some 70,000 clones, under 85% of them detected once, and 14% to 15% sits in the top ten. Sequenced material: peripheral blood. These receptors came from a man in his sixties with COVID-19, enrolled during active disease.

This clone showed up just once. The V and J genes are TRBV5-1 and TRBJ2-1; a possible D gene is TRBD2 (6 bases). CDR1 and CDR2 from the germline V gene are SGHRS and YFSETQ. CDR3 length equals 14 residues. V was cut by 2 bases and J by 9 bases, with 15 bases left in between. The CDR3 nucleotides read TGCGCCAGCAGCTTAGGGAGCGGGTGGGTTGAGCAGTTCTTC. This translates into CASSLGSGWVEQFF.

In regard to this clone: Compared with germline, one end of the junction differs, possibly owing to a read error. The chain couples TRBV27 to TRBJ1-5, with a tentative D call TRBD1 (6 bases). The CDR3 totals 13 residues. Germline V CDR1 and CDR2: MNHEY, SMNVEV (reference sequence). DNA of the CDR3: TGTGCCAGCAGTCCGGACAGCATTCAGCCCCAGCATTTT. Its protein is CASSPDSIQPQHF.

This chain joins TRBV6-5 and TRBJ1-2, with no clear D. V lost 5 bases, J lost 4 bases, and 11 bases lay in between. Germline V gene data show CDR1 as MNHEY and CDR2 as SVGAGI. CDR3 length: 13 amino acids. In DNA form, the CDR3 reads TGTGCCAGCAGTACCAGTTTTTCCTATGGCTACACCTTC. Protein product: CASSTSFSYGYTF.

The genes are TRBV4-1 and TRBJ1-1, with D possibly TRBD1 on 6 matching bases. The CDR3 length is 16 residues. CDR1 and CDR2 from the germline V gene are MGHRA and YSYEKL. Trimming cost V 3 bases and J 6 bases, with 20 bases left between them. As DNA, the CDR3 is TGCGCCAGCAGCCACTCAAGGAGCAGGGGATACCCTGAAGCTTTCTTT. Residues: CASSHSRSRGYPEAFF.

This rearrangement joins TRBV9 to TRBJ2-3, with a tentative D call TRBD2 (5 bases). The V gene lost 4 bases and the J gene lost 6 bases, with 12 bases spanning the gap. Germline lookup yields CDR1 SGDLS and CDR2 YYNGEE. The CDR3 is made up of 13 amino acids. The CDR3 nucleotides read TGTGCCAGCAGCCCACCCGAGGGCGATACGCAGTATTTT. Translation gives CASSPPEGDTQYF.

The chain uses TRBV30 and TRBJ2-2, with TRBD1 matching 9 bases. Germline-derived CDR1 and CDR2 are GTSNPN and SVGIG (reference sequence). This CDR3 is built from 14 residues. V was clipped by 1 base and J by 6 bases; unmatched bases: 3. The CDR3: CAWSGDRVPGELFF. CDR3 bases: TGTGCCTGGAGTGGGGACAGGGTCCCCGGGGAGCTGTTTTTT.

V is TRBV7-3 and J is TRBJ2-2; 7 bases are shared with TRBD2. V dropped 7 bases and J dropped 1; count of bases not matched to a gene: 9. Germline V gives CDR1 SGHTA, CDR2 FQGTGA. The CDR3 runs 16 residues. The CDR3 loop reads CASTLHAGVNTGELFF. In DNA, the CDR3 is TGTGCCAGCACCCTCCACGCGGGAGTGAACACCGGGGAGCTGTTTTTT.

This clone appeared once. The chain combines TRBV30 with TRBJ1-5; 10 nucleotides align to TRBD1. This CDR3 is 13 amino acids long. V lost 4 bases to trimming and J lost 8 bases; unmatched junction nucleotides: 5. Germline V gene sequence: CDR1 GTSNPN, CDR2 SVGIG (reference sequence). In nucleotides, the CDR3 is TGTGCCTGGAAGGACAGGGGGAACAAGCCCCAGCATTTT. Translated: CAWKDRGNKPQHF. Drawing the rest from reference TRBV30 and TRBJ1-5, the complete variable domain is SQTIHQWPATLVQPVGSPLSLECTVEGTSNPNLYWYRQAAGRGLQLLFYSVGIGQISSEVPQNLSASRPQDRQFILSSKKLLLSDSGFYLCAWKDRGNKPQHFGDGTRLSIL.

The CDR3 spells CASSLRSSGANVLTF. As DNA, the CDR3 is TGTGCCAGCAGCTTAAGGAGCTCTGGGGCCAACGTCCTGACTTTC. The chain is built from TRBV7-2 and TRBJ2-6; D uncertain. The CDR3 length is 15 residues. Trimming shortened V by 2 bases and J by 0 bases, and 5 bases separated the two germline ends. Germline assignment: CDR1 SGHTA and CDR2 FQGNSA.

The V gene is TRBV6-5, the J gene TRBJ2-7; 9 bases align to TRBD1. In germline, CDR1 is MNHEY, CDR2 SVGAGI. The CDR3 extends over 12 amino acids. Unmatched junction bases numbered 8, after V lost 10 bases and J lost 7 bases. CDR3 residues: CAIGRTGVEQYF. The CDR3, as DNA: TGTGCCATTGGGAGGACAGGGGTTGAGCAGTACTTC.

This clone was observed once. J is TRBJ1-1 and V is TRBV5-1; 7 nucleotides line up with TRBD1. Germline-derived CDR1 and CDR2 are SGHRS and YFSETQ. V lost 4 bases and J lost 5; bases outside the gene matches: 8. CDR3 length equals 14 residues. In nucleotides, the CDR3 is TGCGCCAGCAGCATACAGGGGTTAAAAACTGAAGCTTTCTTT. It codes for CASSIQGLKTEAFF. The full variable domain, rest sourced from reference TRBV5-1 and TRBJ1-1, is KAGVTQTPRYLIKTRGQQVTLSCSPISGHRSVSWYQQTPGQGLQFLFEYFSETQRNKGNFPGRFSGRQFSNSRSEMNVSTLELGDSALYLCASSIQGLKTEAFFGQGTRLTVV.

V is TRBV6-1 and J is TRBJ1-6; D is uncertain. Germline V CDR1 and CDR2: MNHNS, SASEGT. The germline V and J ends were trimmed by 3 bases and 0 bases, with 9 bases remaining between them. The CDR3 sequence is 16 residues long. DNA of the CDR3: TGTGCCAGCAGTGACCCGTTGAGCTCCTATAATTCACCCCTCCACTTT. Amino acid sequence: CASSDPLSSYNSPLHF.

The V gene is TRBV7-9, the J gene TRBJ1-1; D gene uncertain. The CDR3 extends over 12 amino acids. The germline V and J ends were trimmed by 6 bases and 6 bases, with 11 bases remaining between them. Germline V lookup: CDR1 SEHNR, CDR2 FQNEAQ (reference sequence). CDR3 bases: TGTGCCAGCAGAGGAGCGAGGGCTGAAGCTTTCTTT. Residues: CASRGARAEAFF.

This clone has only a few counts. The chain uses TRBV10-2 and TRBJ2-1; D may be TRBD2 (6 bases). V gave up 3 bases and J gave up 6 bases, with 12 bases separating them. The CDR3 is 14 residues long. The germline CDR1 and CDR2 sequences are WSHSY and SAAADI. This CDR3 reads CASSDGGFSNEQFF. CDR3 nucleotide sequence: TGCGCCAGCAGTGATGGGGGGTTTAGCAATGAGCAGTTCTTC.

This rearrangement joins TRBV7-9 to TRBJ2-7, with 8 bases that match TRBD2. J was trimmed by 4 bases and V by 3 bases; bases with no gene match: 5. Germline CDR1 SEHNR, CDR2 FQNEAQ (reference sequence). This CDR3 has 14 residues. The CDR3 sequence: CASSFGTSGYEQYF. In DNA, the CDR3 is TGTGCCAGCAGCTTCGGAACTAGCGGATACGAGCAGTACTTC.

The V gene is TRBV7-2, the J gene TRBJ2-1, with D perhaps matching TRBD1 (5 bases). The V and J ends lost 1 base and 7 bases respectively, with 8 bases between them. CDR1 is SGHTA and CDR2 is FQGNSA in the germline V gene. The CDR3 contains 13 residues. CDR3 residues: CASSLENRNEQFF. DNA for the CDR3: TGTGCCAGCAGCTTAGAAAACAGGAATGAGCAGTTCTTC.

The chain couples TRBV5-1 to TRBJ2-3; TRBD2 agrees at 8 bases. CDR1 is SGHRS and CDR2 is YFSETQ in the germline V gene. J gave up 4 bases and V 4 bases, and 5 bases lay outside the gene matches. CDR3 length: 14 amino acids. The CDR3 is CASSQGTRSDTQYF. CDR3 coding DNA: TGCGCCAGCAGCCAAGGGACTAGATCAGATACGCAGTATTTT.

The chain carries TRBV3-1 (or the pseudogene TRBV3-2) and TRBJ1-6, with TRBD1 matching over 9 bases. This CDR3 is built from 14 residues. Germline CDR1 is LGHDT and CDR2 is YNNKEL (reference sequence). V was pared by 2 bases and J by 11 bases, with 4 bases of the junction left unmatched. The CDR3 here is CASSQPGQGAPLHF. CDR3 bases: TGTGCCAGCAGCCAACCGGGACAGGGAGCACCCCTCCACTTT.

This clone was recorded a few times. The V and J genes are TRBV2 and TRBJ1-6; D uncertain. Germline values: CDR1 SNHLY, CDR2 FYNNEI. V was cut by 0 bases and J by 12 bases, with 15 bases left in between. This CDR3 is built from 15 residues. Written as DNA, the CDR3 is TGTGCCAGCAGTGAAGCGGGCCGAATAGGAAAACCCCTCCACTTT. Amino acid sequence: CASSEAGRIGKPLHF. Complete variable domain (other parts from reference TRBV2 and TRBJ1-6): EPEVTQTPSHQVTQMGQEVILRCVPISNHLYFYWYRQILGQKVEFLVSFYNNEISEKSEIFDDQFSVERPDGSNFTLKIRSTKLEDSAMYFCASSEAGRIGKPLHFGNGTRLTVT.

The rearrangement links TRBV28 to TRBJ1-2; D is possibly TRBD1 (5 bases). V was pared by 11 bases and J by 8 bases, with 21 bases between. CDR3 size: 13 residues. Germline V CDR1 and CDR2: MDHEN, SYDVKM. This chain's CDR3 is CAAEDAGGVGYTF. As DNA, the CDR3 is TGTGCCGCCGAAGACGCGGGGGGTGTCGGCTACACCTTC.

V and J are TRBV7-2 and TRBJ2-7, with D tentatively TRBD1 (6 bases). The CDR3 length is 15 residues. In germline, CDR1 is SGHTA, CDR2 FQGNSA. V lost 5 bases, J lost 2 bases, and 16 bases lay in between. The CDR3 spells CASSPNRDFPYEQYF. The CDR3 bases are TGTGCCAGCAGCCCAAACAGGGATTTTCCCTACGAGCAGTACTTC. Based on the CDR3 plus reference TRBV7-2 and TRBJ2-7, the full variable domain is GAGVSQSPSNKVTEKGKDVELRCDPISGHTALYWYRQSLGQGLEFLIYFQGNSAPDKSGLPSDRFSAERTGGSVSTLTIQRTQQEDSAVYLCASSPNRDFPYEQYFGPGTRLTVT.

As for this clone: The sample has other DNA sequences that encode this CDR3 too. The V and J genes are TRBV5-1 and TRBJ1-1; 7 bases match TRBD1. Germline CDR1 is SGHRS and CDR2 is YFSETQ. There are 14 residues in the CDR3. Trimming cost V 2 bases and J 3 bases; bases outside gene matches: 4. CDR3: CASSFTGADTEAFF. CDR3 bases: TGCGCCAGCAGCTTCACAGGGGCGGACACTGAAGCTTTCTTT.

V gene TRBV6-5 combines with J gene TRBJ2-5; D gene ambiguous. The germline CDR1 and CDR2 sequences are MNHEY and SVGAGI. The CDR3 sequence is 12 residues long. Trimming removed 10 bases at V and 5 bases at J, with 14 bases between. The CDR3 coding sequence is TGTGCCATCTCGTCGCGGTGGGAGACCCAGTACTTC. Translation: CAISSRWETQYF.

Concerning this clone itself: The sample carries other DNA sequences with the same CDR3. The chain uses TRBV5-1 and TRBJ2-1, with 8 bases lining up with TRBD1. The CDR3 totals 15 residues. Germline-derived CDR1 and CDR2 are SGHRS and YFSETQ. V shed 0 bases, J shed 7 bases, and the junction held 6 bases outside the gene matches. The CDR3 nucleotides are TGCGCCAGCAGCTTGGAACACAGGGGGAAAAATGAGCAGTTCTTC. Protein: CASSLEHRGKNEQFF. The variable domain in full, completed from reference TRBV5-1 and TRBJ2-1, reads KAGVTQTPRYLIKTRGQQVTLSCSPISGHRSVSWYQQTPGQGLQFLFEYFSETQRNKGNFPGRFSGRQFSNSRSEMNVSTLELGDSALYLCASSLEHRGKNEQFFGPGTRLTVL.

This rearrangement joins TRBV6-6 to TRBJ2-3; D is possibly TRBD2 (5 bases). Per the germline V gene, CDR1 is MNHNY and CDR2 is SVGAGI (reference sequence). V lost 7 bases, J lost 0 bases, and 14 bases lay in between. CDR3 length: 15 amino acids. The CDR3 is CASNRDSSSTDTQYF. The CDR3, as DNA: TGTGCCAGCAACCGGGATAGTTCTAGCACAGATACGCAGTATTTT.